This entry is about one TCR beta chain. This CDR3 region has 15 residues. J gave up 5 bases and V 4 bases, and 9 bases lay outside the gene matches. The V gene's germline CDR1 is SGHNT and CDR2 YYREEE (reference sequence). It was with random hexamers that roughly 0.5 to 1 ug RNA was reverse transcribed. The CDR3 of TCR beta was amplified by immunoSEQ multiplex PCR across 54 Vbeta and 13 Jbeta. TCRdb ran MiXCR on the immunoSEQ multiplex PCR reads and lists one entry per CDR3 protein. In the table there are around 130,000 distinct CDR3 sequences, about 94% of which are singletons. CD8+ and CD4+ T cells from blood underwent TCR beta sequencing, which was carried out in a high-throughput format. CD8+ and CD4+ T cells were negatively isolated; TEMRA cells were FACS-enriched. This specimen belongs to a study of CD8 T cells in Susac syndrome.

The clonotype comes from a human donor with multiple sclerosis. Sequenced input: CD4+ T cells from PBMCs. The J gene is TRBJ2-1, the V gene TRBV5-4, with 7 bases matching TRBD2. As DNA, the CDR3 is TGTGCCAGCAGCCGGAAGGGGAGCGGGGACAATGAGCAGTTCTTC. Translation: CASSRKGSGDNEQFF.